These 13 T cell receptor beta chains were all obtained from the same sample, sequenced in a study of metastatic and nonmetastatic thyroid tumors. Using MiXCR, TCRdb re-called clones from the PCR reads. The profile shows about 45,000 clones, 4% of them singletons. Patients had received no treatment of any kind before thyroid surgery. Sequenced sample: blood. The receptors were gathered from a female donor with papillary thyroid cancer or a benign thyroid nodule (not recorded which). Some clones in this sample may be carry-over from other donors' samples.

The J gene is TRBJ2-7, the V gene TRBV6-2 or TRBV6-3, with 16 bases aligning to TRBD2. V trimming: 7 bases; J trimming: 5 bases; junction bases outside the gene matches: 11. The germline CDR1 and CDR2 sequences are MNHEY and SVGEGT. The CDR3 totals 17 residues. The CDR3 sequence: CASTFPGLAGGGHEQYF. The CDR3 nucleotides read TGTGCCAGCACTTTCCCGGGACTAGCGGGAGGGGGTCACGAGCAGTACTTC.

The genes are TRBV28 and TRBJ2-7, with TRBD2 matching 10 bases. Germline CDR1 MDHEN, CDR2 SYDVKM. With V trimmed by 4 bases and J by 2 bases, 8 bases remained unmatched. CDR3 length equals 16 residues. The CDR3: CASSSEAGGRTYEQYF. For the CDR3, the DNA is TGTGCCAGCAGTTCAGAAGCGGGGGGGCGTACCTACGAGCAGTACTTC.

The CDR3 bases are TGTGCCAGCAGTCCGGACAGATGGTACAATGAGGCTTTCTTT. Its translation is CASSPDRWYNEAFF. The chain couples TRBV6-2 or TRBV6-3 to TRBJ1-1, with D possibly matching TRBD1 (6 bases). V lost 5 bases to trimming and J lost 11 bases, with 21 bases between them. CDR1 is MNHEY, CDR2 SVGEGT, per germline. The CDR3 is 14 residues long.

Ten or more counts support this clone. The chain recombines TRBV15 with TRBJ2-3; TRBD1 is a possible D gene (6 bases). Trimming stripped 0 bases from V and 4 bases from J, with 14 bases between. CDR3 length: 16 residues. Germline lookup yields CDR1 LNHNV and CDR2 YYDKDF (reference sequence). Here the CDR3 reads CATSREQGNGADTQYF. CDR3 coding DNA: TGTGCCACCAGCAGAGAACAGGGTAACGGGGCAGATACGCAGTATTTT.

The chain has TRBV19 and TRBJ2-5; 8 nucleotides align to TRBD1. CDR3 size: 14 residues. The junction had 3 bases not matched to a gene; V was cut back by 1 base and J by 5 bases. Germline CDR1 LNHDA, CDR2 SQIVND (reference sequence). CDR3 sequence reads: CASSIGTGSETQYF. In nucleotides, the CDR3 is TGTGCCAGTAGTATAGGGACAGGGTCCGAGACCCAGTACTTC.

The chain joins TRBV20-1 to TRBJ1-2, with TRBD1 matching 7 bases. J lost 8 bases, V lost 0 bases, and 18 bases had no gene match. The CDR3 sequence is 17 residues long. Per germline, CDR1 DFQATT and CDR2 SNEGSKA (reference sequence). DNA of the CDR3: TGCAGTGCTAGAGATCTGGGGCAGGGGGTGATTCGTTGGGGCTACACCTTC. It specifies CSARDLGQGVIRWGYTF.

V usage is TRBV6-6 and J usage is TRBJ2-3, with TRBD1 as a possible D gene (6 bases). This CDR3 has 15 amino acids. Germline V gene data show CDR1 as MNHNY and CDR2 as SVGAGI (reference sequence). Deletions cut 0 bases from V and 0 bases from J, with 7 bases between. The CDR3 protein is CASSYSTGSTDTQYF. The DNA for the CDR3 is TGTGCCAGCAGTTACTCGACAGGAAGCACAGATACGCAGTATTTT.

This clone was counted at least ten times. The CDR3 spells CASSLVPDGAGAFF. The CDR3 region has the DNA TGCGCCAGCAGCTTGGTACCCGACGGTGCGGGAGCTTTCTTT. The chain links TRBV5-1 to TRBJ1-1; D unresolved. CDR1 and CDR2 from the germline V gene are SGHRS and YFSETQ. Trimming took off 0 bases at V and 10 bases at J, with 16 bases between the two ends. CDR3 length: 14 amino acids.

A few counts support this clone. This chain connects TRBV7-2 to TRBJ2-7; 13 positions agree with TRBD2. The J segment lost 2 bases and the V segment lost 6 bases, leaving 13 bases of the junction unmatched. The germline V gene encodes CDR1 SGHTA and CDR2 FQGNSA. This CDR3 region has 18 residues. CDR3 coding DNA: TGTGCCAGCAGTCCAGCGACTAGCGGGAGGACCTTCGCCTACGAGCAGTACTTC. As protein: CASSPATSGRTFAYEQYF. Complete variable domain (other parts from reference TRBV7-2 and TRBJ2-7): GAGVSQSPSNKVTEKGKDVELRCDPISGHTALYWYRQSLGQGLEFLIYFQGNSAPDKSGLPSDRFSAERTGGSVSTLTIQRTQQEDSAVYLCASSPATSGRTFAYEQYFGPGTRLTVT.

The chain combines TRBV11-2 with TRBJ2-7, with D possibly TRBD1 on 5 matching bases. This CDR3 comprises 15 residues. CDR1 and CDR2 from the germline V gene are SGHAT and FQNNGV. Trimming took 5 bases from V and 3 from J, leaving 17 bases between them. This CDR3 is CASSPDRSSLYEQYF. CDR3 DNA: TGTGCCAGCAGCCCCGACAGAAGTTCCCTCTACGAGCAGTACTTC.

There are a few counts of this clone. The chain has TRBV6-5 and TRBJ2-7, with TRBD1 as a possible D gene (7 bases). Germline V gene lookup returns CDR1 MNHEY and CDR2 SVGAGI. V shed 2 bases and J shed 1 base, with 9 bases lying between them. The CDR3 loop spans 14 amino acids. DNA of the CDR3: TGTGCCAGCAGTTACGCGGGACAGTCCTACGAGCAGTACTTC. Protein: CASSYAGQSYEQYF.

This clone has ten or more counts. The chain joins TRBV20-1 to TRBJ2-1, with D perhaps given as TRBD1 or TRBD2 (7 bases each). This CDR3 is built from 15 residues. Germline V gene data show CDR1 as DFQATT and CDR2 as SNEGSKA (reference sequence). Deletions cut 4 bases from V and 8 bases from J, with 21 bases between. As DNA, the CDR3 is TGCAGTGCTACAGGGGGGGACTTTAGTGGGGATGAGCAGTTCTTC. Encoded protein: CSATGGDFSGDEQFF.

This clone was seen more than once but under ten times. V gene TRBV27 combines with J gene TRBJ1-5; D is undetermined. Per germline, CDR1 MNHEY and CDR2 SMNVEV (reference sequence). Deletions cut 5 bases from V and 3 bases from J, with 8 bases between. This CDR3 has 13 residues. CDR3 bases: TGTGCCAGCAGTCTCACTCTCAATCAGCCCCAGCATTTT. It codes for CASSLTLNQPQHF.